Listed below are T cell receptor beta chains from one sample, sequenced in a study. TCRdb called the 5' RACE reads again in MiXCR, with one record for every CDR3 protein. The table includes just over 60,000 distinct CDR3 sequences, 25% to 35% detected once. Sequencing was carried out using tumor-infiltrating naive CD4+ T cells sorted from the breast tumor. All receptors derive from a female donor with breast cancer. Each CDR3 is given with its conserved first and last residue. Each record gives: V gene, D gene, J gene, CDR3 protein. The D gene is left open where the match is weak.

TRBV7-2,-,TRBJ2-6,CASSLAKRISGANVLTF
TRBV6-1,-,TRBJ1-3,CASREGSGNTIYF
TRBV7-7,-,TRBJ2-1,CASSPTVTGPYNEQSF
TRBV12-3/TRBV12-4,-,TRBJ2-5,CASSLGQVGETQYF
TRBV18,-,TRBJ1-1,CASSPSGGRNTEAFF
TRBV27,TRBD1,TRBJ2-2,CASSPRTGGGTGELFF
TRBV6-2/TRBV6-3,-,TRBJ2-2,CAGSRNKGNTGELFF
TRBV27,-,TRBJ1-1,CASRLSRSNEAFF
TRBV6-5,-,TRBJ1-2,CASTRSGTEGYYGYTF
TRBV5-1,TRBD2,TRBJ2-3,CASSSTSGSPADTQYF
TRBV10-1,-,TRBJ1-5,CASSVSWDQPQHF
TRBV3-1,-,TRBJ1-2,CASSRNHGYTF
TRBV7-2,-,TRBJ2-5,CASSSRRTEETQYF
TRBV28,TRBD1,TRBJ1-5,CASSLSTGGNNQPQHF
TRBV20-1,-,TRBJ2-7,CSAPAGISRWEQYF
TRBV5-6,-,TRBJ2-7,CASSLGGNSYEQYF
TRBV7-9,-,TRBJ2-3,CASSPVSTDTQYF
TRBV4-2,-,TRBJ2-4,CASSQGPRGLAKNIQYF
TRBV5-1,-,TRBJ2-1,CASSLAGGGGYNEQFF
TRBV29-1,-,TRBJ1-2,CSVEIATGYTF
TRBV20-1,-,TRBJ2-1,CSARVWRSYNEQFF
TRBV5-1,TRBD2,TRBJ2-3,CASSLTSGASTDTQYF
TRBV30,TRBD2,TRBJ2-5,CAWSEGAGETQYF
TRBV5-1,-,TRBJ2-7,CASMYSPDKDEQYF